This T cell receptor (beta chain) is drawn from a study of T-cell reconstitution after alpha-beta-depleted transplantation in children. Unique molecular identifiers were incorporated when the TCRbeta library was constructed. From the PCR reads, TCRdb called clonotypes with MiXCR, one entry per CDR3 protein. This repertoire shows roughly 500,000 distinct CDR3 sequences, about 16% found once; its top ten account for 3.3%. The V and J ends lost 0 bases and 7 bases respectively, with 14 bases between them. The length of the CDR3 is 14 residues. In germline, CDR1 is SGHRS, CDR2 YFSETQ. The V gene is TRBV5-1, the J gene TRBJ2-7; D tentatively fits TRBD1 or TRBD2 (6 bases each). Material: PBMCs from the stem cell graft donor, obtained from the stem cell graft. The sequence came from a human donor who donated a stem cell graft to a child with acute lymphoblastic leukemia. The CDR3: CASSLVWGAEEQYF. The CDR3 DNA follows: TGCGCCAGCAGCTTGGTATGGGGGGCGGAAGAGCAGTACTTC.